Listed below are T cell receptor beta chains from one sample, sequenced in a study of T cell repertoires in cytomegalovirus infection. TCRdb re-called the reads through MiXCR, storing one row per CDR3 protein. The sample comprises a few hundred thousand distinct CDR3 sequences, approximately 8.3% of which are singletons, and roughly 16% rests with the top ten. The sample was PBMCs. Receptor source: a human donor in good health (CMV status not recorded). Some clones in this sample may be carry-over from other donors' samples. CDR3s leave out the opening cysteine and the closing phenylalanine or tryptophan. Each record gives: V gene, CDR3 protein.

TRBV12-3/TRBV12-4 | ASSLFENTEAF
TRBV7-9 | ASSTGLAAYNEQF
TRBV7-3 | ASSLTGQEGSNEQF
TRBV7-8 | ASRSGTWGLGEKLF
TRBV19 | ASSIDSGGKRNSPLH
TRBV20-1 | SAREAVSTYNSPLH
TRBV7-9 | ASSLAVDGETQY
TRBV7-2 | ASSWGTGNTGELF
TRBV7-6 | ASSSGQGNADTQY
TRBV12-3/TRBV12-4 | ASSPFAGSSYNEQF
TRBV6-6 | ASSLRQGHEQF
TRBV3-1 | ASSSGRSQPQH
TRBV7-2 | ASSLGGQGGSGNTIY
TRBV12-5 | ASGLSNSPLH
TRBV20-1 | SARAGEANYGYT
TRBV19 | ASFTETPRITGQGAFLRGYT
TRBV7-8 | ASSRDREYNEQF
TRBV4-1 | ASSQEIQGAPHGYT
TRBV7-2 | ASSLVDRAKAPAYGYT
TRBV3-1 | ASCSRDRVYNQPQH
TRBV23-1 | ASSQEQGREEQY
TRBV30 | ACLATRSPYEQY
TRBV12-3/TRBV12-4 | ASSLSGVETQY
TRBV7-2 | ASSPRRTGRDEAF
TRBV7-2 | ASALAGKVYEQF
TRBV6-5 | ASSLAKNDYEQY
TRBV20-1 | SATPVPGSGYT
TRBV28 | ASSRSGTDTQY
TRBV6-5 | ASSYGRGTGELF
TRBV7-8 | ASSLVSGSGANVLT
TRBV6-1 | ASRRDEGTTGELF
TRBV5-1 | ASRRGPGPIEAF
TRBV7-3 | ASSLHRGVGTDTQY
TRBV7-2 | ASSFSAGGSEKLF
TRBV7-9 | ASSTGGMGSPLH
TRBV5-6 | ASSLVPPGTLQETQY
TRBV7-8 | ASSLQDRGGSYEQY
TRBV20-1 | SARDGGQGVRGYT
TRBV11-2 | ASSIEGLSRTDTQY
TRBV18 | ASPRGAGTGELF
TRBV19 | ASRGLAGQETQY
TRBV6-2/TRBV6-3 | ASSYASGLQFTGELF
TRBV28 | ASRPQGLAVDEQY
TRBV7-8 | ASSRGGVNGYT
TRBV19 | ASSIVTNTEAF
TRBV4-3 | ASSQAAGGPSEQF
TRBV7-3 | ASSPLAGGGGTQY
TRBV20-1 | SARDSHLWNTIY
TRBV27 | ASGRISPNTEAF
TRBV7-2 | ASSLGQGKNSPLH
TRBV5-1 | ASSGPNGGNTLTEGSGNTIY
TRBV20-1 | SARGGGNNEQF
TRBV7-2 | ASRFQSGNNQPQH
TRBV27 | ASSPAEGSYEQY
TRBV20-1 | SARDPGLAGTGELF
TRBV5-1 | ASSSGTVSYEQY
TRBV7-2 | ASSLLISQPQH
TRBV20-1 | SASRGWTGLPEQY
TRBV5-1 | ASSPWDRTYEQY
TRBV7-2 | ASSLEGGNSPLH